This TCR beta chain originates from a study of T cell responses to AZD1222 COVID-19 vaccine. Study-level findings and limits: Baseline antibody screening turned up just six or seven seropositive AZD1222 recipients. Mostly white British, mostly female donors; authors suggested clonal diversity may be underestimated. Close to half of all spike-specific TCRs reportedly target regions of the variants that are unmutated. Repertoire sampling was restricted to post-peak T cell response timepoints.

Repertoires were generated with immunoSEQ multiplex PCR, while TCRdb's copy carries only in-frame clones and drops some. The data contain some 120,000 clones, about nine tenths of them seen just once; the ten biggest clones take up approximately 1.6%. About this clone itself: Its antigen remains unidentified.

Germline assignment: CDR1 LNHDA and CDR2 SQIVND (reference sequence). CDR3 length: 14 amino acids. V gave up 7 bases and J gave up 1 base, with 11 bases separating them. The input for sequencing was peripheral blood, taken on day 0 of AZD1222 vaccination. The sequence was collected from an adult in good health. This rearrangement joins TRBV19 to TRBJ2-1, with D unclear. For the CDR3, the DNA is TGTGCCAGTAAAGTTGGGGAATCCTACAATGAGCAGTTCTTC. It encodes CASKVGESYNEQFF.